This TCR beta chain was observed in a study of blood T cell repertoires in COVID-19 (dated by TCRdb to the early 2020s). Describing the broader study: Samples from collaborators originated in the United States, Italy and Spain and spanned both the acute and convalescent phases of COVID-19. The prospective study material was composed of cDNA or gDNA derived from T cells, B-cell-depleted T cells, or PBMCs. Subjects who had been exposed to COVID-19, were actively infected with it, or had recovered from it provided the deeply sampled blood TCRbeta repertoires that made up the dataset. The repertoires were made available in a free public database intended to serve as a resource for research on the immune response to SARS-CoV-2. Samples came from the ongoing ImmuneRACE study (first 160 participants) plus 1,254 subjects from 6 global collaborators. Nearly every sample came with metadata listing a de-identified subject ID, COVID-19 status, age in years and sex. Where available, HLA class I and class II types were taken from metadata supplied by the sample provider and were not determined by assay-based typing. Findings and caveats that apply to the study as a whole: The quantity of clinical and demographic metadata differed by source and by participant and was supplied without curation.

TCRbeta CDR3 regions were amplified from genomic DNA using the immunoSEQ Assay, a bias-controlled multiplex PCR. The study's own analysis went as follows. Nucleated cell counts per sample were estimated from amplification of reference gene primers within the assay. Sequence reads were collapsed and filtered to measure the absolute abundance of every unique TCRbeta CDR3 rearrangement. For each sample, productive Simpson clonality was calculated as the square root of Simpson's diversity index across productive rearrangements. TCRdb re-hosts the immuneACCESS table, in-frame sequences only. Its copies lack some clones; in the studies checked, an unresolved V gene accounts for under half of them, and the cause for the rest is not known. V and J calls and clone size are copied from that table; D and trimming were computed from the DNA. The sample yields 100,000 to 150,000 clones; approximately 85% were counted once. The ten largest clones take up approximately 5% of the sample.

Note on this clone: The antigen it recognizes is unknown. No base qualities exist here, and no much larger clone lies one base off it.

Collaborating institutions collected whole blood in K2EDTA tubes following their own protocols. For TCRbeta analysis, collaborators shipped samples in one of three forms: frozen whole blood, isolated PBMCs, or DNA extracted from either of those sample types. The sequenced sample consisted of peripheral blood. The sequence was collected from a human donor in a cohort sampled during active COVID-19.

The bases read TGTGCCAGCAGCTCTCATAGGGGAGGGGCGGGGAGCGCTTTCTTT. Its coded protein is CASSSHRGGAGSAFF. The chain joins TRBV7-2 to TRBJ1-1; matching of 5 bases hints at TRBD1 as the D gene. V lost 4 bases and J lost 11 bases; the stretch between them is 23 bases long. As encoded in the germline V gene, CDR1 is SGHTA while CDR2 is FQGNSA. The CDR3 covers 15 residues, taking in both the cysteine and the phenylalanine. Of the read, only the CDR3 DNA is kept; its 45 bases are in frame from base 1.